The 20 T cell receptor beta chains below were found in one sample sequenced in a study of cytomegalovirus exposure and HLA in healthy donors (dated by TCRdb to 2016 to 2017). The library relied on the immunoSEQ multiplex PCR assay. A mixture of 60 forward primers for TCR Vbeta segments and 13 reverse primers for TCR Jbeta segments was used in the multiplex PCR. The immuneACCESS repertoire file appears here via TCRdb, limited to in-frame rearrangements. These files lack a portion of the clones; in checked studies, under half of the deficit traces to unresolved V genes, and the cause of the others is not known. Across this sample there are 90,000 to 110,000 clones, with roughly two thirds seen only once. The leading ten clones occupy roughly 3.2% of the sample. Sequences were obtained from PBMCs. These receptor sequences come from a man aged 30-40 years in good health and CMV-seronegative.

J is TRBJ1-2 and V is TRBV5-4; D gene ambiguous. The germline CDR1 and CDR2 sequences are SGHNT and YYREEE (reference sequence). Trimming stripped 4 bases from V and 7 bases from J, with 17 bases between. The CDR3 has 14 residues. The CDR3 here is CASSPRDAGRGYTF. CDR3 bases: TGTGCCAGCAGCCCCCGCGATGCAGGTCGTGGCTACACCTTC.

J is TRBJ2-5 and V is TRBV27; 8 positions agree with TRBD2. After removal of 3 bases from V and 2 bases from J, the junction contained 8 bases not matched to a gene. CDR3 length: 16 amino acids. The germline gives CDR1 MNHEY, CDR2 SMNVEV (reference sequence). CDR3 sequence reads: CASSLKAGVRQETQYF. CDR3 DNA: TGTGCCAGCAGTTTGAAAGCGGGAGTTCGGCAAGAGACCCAGTACTTC.

This rearrangement joins TRBV9 to TRBJ2-2; 12 positions agree with TRBD2. Per the germline V gene, CDR1 is SGDLS and CDR2 is YYNGEE. This CDR3 region has 18 residues. The V and J ends lost 4 bases and 3 bases, in that order; junction bases with no gene match: 10. The CDR3 is CASSLVLAGGMDTGELFF. In nucleotides, the CDR3 is TGTGCCAGCAGCCTGGTACTAGCGGGAGGAATGGACACCGGGGAGCTGTTTTTT.

This clone came up a few times. At one end the junction does not follow the germline gene, possibly because of a read error. This chain uses TRBV5-1 with TRBJ2-6; 7 nucleotides agree with TRBD1. Germline-derived CDR1 and CDR2 are SGHRS and YFSETQ. This CDR3 has 19 residues. CDR3 in DNA: TGCGCCAGCACCGGGCTCCGGACAGGCCTTGGTTCTGGGGCCAACGGCCTGACTTTC. Its protein product is CASTGLRTGLGSGANGLTF. Combining the CDR3 with reference TRBV5-1 and TRBJ2-6 gives the whole variable domain KAGVTQTPRYLIKTRGQQVTLSCSPISGHRSVSWYQQTPGQGLQFLFEYFSETQRNKGNFPGRFSGRQFSNSRSEMNVSTLELGDSALYLCASTGLRTGLGSGANGLTFGAGSRLTVL.

In this sample, this clone turned up a few times. The chain uses TRBV30 and TRBJ1-5; D unclear. Looked up from germline, CDR1 is GTSNPN and CDR2 is SVGIG (reference sequence). The CDR3 extends over 15 amino acids. Trimming stripped 0 bases from V and 0 bases from J, with 9 bases between. Here the CDR3 DNA reads TGTGCCTGGAGTGTAAGCCTCAATAGCAATCAGCCCCAGCATTTT. Amino acids: CAWSVSLNSNQPQHF.

This clone showed up just a few times. V is TRBV5-4 and J is TRBJ2-1; 11 bases agree with TRBD2. The germline V gene has CDR1 SGHNT and CDR2 YYREEE (reference sequence). This CDR3 spans 15 amino acids. The V and J ends lost 4 bases and 2 bases, in that order; junction bases with no gene match: 2. DNA for the CDR3: TGTGCCAGCAGCGGGACTAGCGGAGCCTACAATGAGCAGTTCTTC. Protein: CASSGTSGAYNEQFF.

The gene calls are TRBV6-5 and TRBJ2-5, with TRBD2 matching over 8 bases. Losses at the gene ends were 0 bases for V and 9 bases for J; bases not matched to a gene: 9. The CDR3 consists of 15 residues. From germline, CDR1 is MNHEY and CDR2 SVGAGI. The CDR3 nucleotides read TGTGCCAGCAGTTACTCAATCACGGGAGGGAGGGCCCAGTACTTC. Translating gives CASSYSITGGRAQYF.

The chain has TRBV6-1 and TRBJ2-7, with D unclear. The V gene's germline CDR1 is MNHNS and CDR2 SASEGT. Trimming took 7 bases from V and 0 from J, leaving 13 bases between them. This CDR3 has 14 residues. This CDR3 is CASTLTLYSYEQYF. The CDR3 region has the DNA TGTGCCAGCACATTAACCCTCTACTCCTACGAGCAGTACTTC.

The V and J genes are TRBV9 and TRBJ2-3; possible D gene TRBD1, 5 bases. The CDR3 spans 15 residues. The ends were cut back, 1 base at V and 3 bases at J, with 12 bases in the middle. The V gene's germline CDR1 is SGDLS and CDR2 YYNGEE. This CDR3 is CASSVRREGTDTQYF. CDR3 nucleotide sequence: TGTGCCAGCAGCGTACGCAGGGAAGGGACAGATACGCAGTATTTT.

The chain combines TRBV5-1 with TRBJ2-3; 9 bases match TRBD1. J lost 4 bases, V lost 4 bases, and 7 bases had no gene match. Germline CDR1 and CDR2: SGHRS and YFSETQ. There are 15 residues in the CDR3. For the CDR3, the DNA is TGCGCCAGCAGCGCGGGACAGGGTGAGTCAGATACGCAGTATTTT. This codes for CASSAGQGESDTQYF.

This clone has a handful of counts. The chain is built from TRBV5-8 and TRBJ2-4; 8 bases agree with TRBD2. The V segment lost 4 bases and the J segment 7 bases; nucleotides outside the gene matches: 13. Germline V gene lookup returns CDR1 SGHTS and CDR2 YDEGEE. The CDR3 extends over 16 amino acids. In nucleotides, the CDR3 is TGTGCCAGCAGCCTGAATCGAGCGGGGGCAAGGAACATTCAGTACTTC. The encoded protein is CASSLNRAGARNIQYF. Full variable domain (missing parts from reference TRBV5-8 and TRBJ2-4): EAGVTQSPTHLIKTRGQQATLRCSPISGHTSVYWYQQALGLGLQFLLWYDEGEERNRGNFPPRFSGRQFPNYSSELNVNALELEDSALYLCASSLNRAGARNIQYFGAGTRLSVL.

This chain connects TRBV5-6 to TRBJ2-7; 9 nucleotides align to TRBD1. Germline CDR1 and CDR2: SGHDT and YYEEEE. V was pared by 5 bases and J by 4 bases, with 7 bases of the junction left unmatched. This CDR3 region has 14 residues. The CDR3 is CASRIQGAGYEQYF. The CDR3 DNA reads TGTGCCAGCAGGATACAGGGGGCTGGATACGAGCAGTACTTC.

The rearrangement uses TRBV30 and TRBJ1-1; D is unclear. V lost 3 bases to trimming and J lost 1 base, with 9 bases between them. Germline lookup yields CDR1 GTSNPN and CDR2 SVGIG (reference sequence). CDR3 length equals 13 residues. CDR3 DNA: TGTGCCTGGAGGAAGCCCCCGAACACTGAAGCTTTCTTT. Protein sequence: CAWRKPPNTEAFF.

V gene TRBV30 combines with J gene TRBJ2-6; possible D gene TRBD1, 5 bases. V lost 4 bases and J lost 2, with 9 bases in between. The CDR3 totals 14 residues. The germline gives CDR1 GTSNPN, CDR2 SVGIG (reference sequence). The CDR3 protein is CAWTGKAGANVLTF. The CDR3 nucleotides are TGTGCCTGGACAGGGAAGGCTGGGGCCAACGTCCTGACTTTC.

The CDR3 reads CASSTWSQENTEAFF. Written as DNA, the CDR3 is TGTGCCAGCAGCACTTGGTCACAGGAGAACACTGAAGCTTTCTTT. The chain is built from TRBV5-5 and TRBJ1-1, with a possible D match to TRBD1 (5 bases). The germline gives CDR1 SGHKS, CDR2 YYEKEE (reference sequence). V lost 4 bases and J 1 base, leaving 14 bases between the germline ends. CDR3 size: 15 residues.

The chain recombines TRBV7-2 with TRBJ2-3, with TRBD2 as a possible D gene (6 bases). The CDR3 spans 12 residues. Germline-derived CDR1 and CDR2 are SGHTA and FQGNSA. The ends were cut back, 5 bases at V and 5 bases at J, with 8 bases in the middle. CDR3 in DNA: TGTGCCAGCAGCATGGGACTAGATACGCAGTATTTT. This codes for CASSMGLDTQYF.

The chain combines TRBV7-2 with TRBJ2-3; 7 nucleotides line up with TRBD1. The CDR3 is 16 residues long. CDR1 is SGHTA, CDR2 FQGNSA, per germline. V lost 7 bases and J lost 3; bases outside the gene matches: 13. In DNA form, the CDR3 reads TGTGCCAGCACCGACAGGGCCTACCGAAGGACAGATACGCAGTATTTT. It specifies CASTDRAYRRTDTQYF.

This chain links TRBV18 with TRBJ2-5; 8 nucleotides line up with TRBD1. The V segment lost 5 bases and the J segment 5 bases; nucleotides outside the gene matches: 7. The CDR3 runs 14 residues. Germline CDR1 and CDR2: KGHSH and LQKENI. The chain's CDR3 is CASSEAGGLETQYF. The CDR3 DNA is TGTGCCAGCTCAGAAGCAGGGGGCTTGGAGACCCAGTACTTC.

This chain uses TRBV19 with TRBJ2-1; D ambiguous. V lost 5 bases and J 11 bases, leaving 10 bases between the germline ends. The CDR3 contains 11 residues. The germline CDR1 and CDR2 sequences are LNHDA and SQIVND (reference sequence). This CDR3 is CASSSPLQQFF. CDR3 coding DNA: TGTGCCAGTAGTTCCCCCCTACAGCAGTTCTTC.

The chain has TRBV28 and TRBJ1-2; a possible D gene is TRBD1 (5 bases). The germline V gene has CDR1 MDHEN and CDR2 SYDVKM. The V end was cut by 3 bases, the J end by 0 bases, with 14 bases between. CDR3 length: 16 residues. DNA for the CDR3: TGTGCCAGCAGTTTCATGGCAGGGTCTCCTAACTATGGCTACACCTTC. Its translation is CASSFMAGSPNYGYTF.